This T cell receptor (beta chain) was obtained from a study of cytomegalovirus exposure and HLA in healthy donors. Primers: 60 Vbeta forward and 13 Jbeta reverse. Produced via immunoSEQ multiplex PCR; TCRdb's table is partial and in-frame only. The sample comprises 150,000 to 200,000 clones, 86% of which are singletons, and about 2.1% rests with the top ten. Germline trimming cut 0 bases from V and 7 bases from J; bases unmatched to any gene: 7. The CDR3 covers 16 residues. Looked up from germline, CDR1 is SGHVS and CDR2 is FNYEAQ. The receptor was derived from a young woman in good health and CMV-seronegative. V and J are TRBV7-6 and TRBJ2-7; TRBD1 agrees at 12 bases. Material: PBMCs. In DNA form, the CDR3 reads TGTGCCAGCAGCTTAGCTTGGGGACAGGGGGCGGGGGAGCAGTACTTC. Encoded protein: CASSLAWGQGAGEQYF.